This T cell receptor (beta chain) was sequenced for a study of T cells and Merkel cell carcinoma outcomes. Study-wide results and limits: Repertoire plus T-cell density reportedly predicted Merkel cell carcinoma outcomes.

The V gene's germline CDR1 is MNHNS and CDR2 SASEGT. The CDR3 is made up of 15 amino acids. Unmatched junction bases numbered 4, after V lost 6 bases and J lost 1 base. Profiling relied on immunoSEQ multiplex PCR, and the TCRdb table lists in-frame clones only, not all of them. The repertoire consists of a few thousand clones, with more than 75% occurring once and the leading ten covering about 6.6%. Comment on this clone: No antigen is known for it.

V usage is TRBV6-1 and J usage is TRBJ2-5, with TRBD1 identical over 11 bases. Material for sequencing was tumor tissue from Merkel cell carcinoma. The source of this sequence is a human donor with Merkel cell carcinoma. Here the CDR3 reads CASREDRGLQETQYF. The DNA for the CDR3 is TGTGCCAGCAGGGAGGACAGGGGGCTCCAAGAGACCCAGTACTTC.